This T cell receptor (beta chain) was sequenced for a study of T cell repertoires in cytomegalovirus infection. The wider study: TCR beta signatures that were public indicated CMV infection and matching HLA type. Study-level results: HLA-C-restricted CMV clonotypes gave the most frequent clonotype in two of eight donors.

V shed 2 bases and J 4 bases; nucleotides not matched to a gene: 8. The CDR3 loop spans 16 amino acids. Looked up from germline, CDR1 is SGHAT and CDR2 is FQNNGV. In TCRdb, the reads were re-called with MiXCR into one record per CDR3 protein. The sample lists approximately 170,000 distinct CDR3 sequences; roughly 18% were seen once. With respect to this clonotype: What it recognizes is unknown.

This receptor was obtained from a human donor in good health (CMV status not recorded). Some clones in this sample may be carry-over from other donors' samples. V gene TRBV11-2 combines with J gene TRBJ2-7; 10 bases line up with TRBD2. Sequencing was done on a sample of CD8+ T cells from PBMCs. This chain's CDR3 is CASSLLSGRAKYEQYF. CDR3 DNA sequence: TGTGCCAGCAGCTTATTGAGCGGGAGGGCAAAATACGAGCAGTACTTC.